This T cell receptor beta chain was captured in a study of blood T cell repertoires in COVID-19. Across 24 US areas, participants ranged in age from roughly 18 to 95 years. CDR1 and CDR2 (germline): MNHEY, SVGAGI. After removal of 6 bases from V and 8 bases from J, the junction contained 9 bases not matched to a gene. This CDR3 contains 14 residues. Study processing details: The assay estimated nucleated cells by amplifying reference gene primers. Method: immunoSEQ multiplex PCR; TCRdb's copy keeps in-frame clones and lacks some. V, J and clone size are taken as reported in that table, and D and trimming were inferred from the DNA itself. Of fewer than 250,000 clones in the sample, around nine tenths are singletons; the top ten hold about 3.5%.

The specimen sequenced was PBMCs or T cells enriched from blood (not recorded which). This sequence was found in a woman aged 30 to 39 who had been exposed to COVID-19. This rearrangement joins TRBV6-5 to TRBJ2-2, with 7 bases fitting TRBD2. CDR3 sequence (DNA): TGTGCCAGCAGAAAAGTTCAGGGAGGGGGGGAGCTGTTTTTT. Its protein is CASRKVQGGGELFF.